These 32 T cell receptor beta chains originate from one sample sequenced in a study of technical replicates of blood from a few donors. Generated by immunoSEQ multiplex PCR, the TCRdb table keeps only in-frame clones and is missing some. The sample consists of approximately 81,000 clones, around 95% of them appearing once. Specimen: T cells isolated from PBMCs. These receptors came from a human donor in good health.

The CDR3 protein is CASSTGGWSEKLFF. The DNA for the CDR3 is TGTGCCAGCAGCACAGGGGGTTGGAGTGAAAAACTGTTTTTT. J is TRBJ1-4 and V is TRBV6-5; 8 bases match TRBD1. This CDR3 region has 14 residues. Germline CDR1 MNHEY, CDR2 SVGAGI. V was clipped by 6 bases and J by 7 bases; unmatched bases: 7.

The chain joins TRBV25-1 to TRBJ2-1; 8 bases are a match to TRBD2. In germline, CDR1 is MGHDK, CDR2 SYGVNS. The CDR3 consists of 15 residues. The J segment lost 10 bases and the V segment lost 6 bases, leaving 14 bases of the junction unmatched. CDR3 protein: CASSGGAGPAKEQFF. CDR3 nucleotide sequence: TGTGCCAGCAGCGGGGGGGCGGGACCGGCCAAAGAGCAGTTCTTC.

The genes are TRBV5-1 and TRBJ2-7, with D possibly matching TRBD1 (6 bases). Germline lookup yields CDR1 SGHRS and CDR2 YFSETQ. V lost 6 bases, J lost 5 bases, and 15 bases lay in between. This CDR3 comprises 13 residues. The CDR3 spells CASTIQGTHEQYF. The CDR3 DNA reads as TGCGCCAGCACTATACAGGGAACCCACGAGCAGTACTTC.

The chain recombines TRBV6-5 with TRBJ2-7; D is perhaps TRBD1 (6 bases). CDR1 is MNHEY and CDR2 is SVGAGI in the germline V gene. This CDR3 region has 14 residues. V lost 0 bases and J 0 bases, leaving 6 bases between the germline ends. CDR3 bases: TGTGCCAGCAGTTACTCGGACAGCTCCTACGAGCAGTACTTC. This sequence encodes CASSYSDSSYEQYF.

The V gene is TRBV30, the J gene TRBJ2-1; D perhaps matches TRBD2 (6 bases). CDR1 and CDR2 (germline): GTSNPN, SVGIG (reference sequence). The CDR3 totals 13 residues. V was clipped by 3 bases and J by 10 bases, with 16 bases between them. The CDR3: CAWRGDSHQEQFF. CDR3 nucleotide sequence: TGTGCCTGGAGGGGGGACTCCCATCAGGAGCAGTTCTTC.

V gene TRBV28 combines with J gene TRBJ2-1; 8 bases align to TRBD2. In germline, CDR1 is MDHEN, CDR2 SYDVKM. Germline trimming cut 3 bases from V and 5 bases from J; bases unmatched to any gene: 0. The CDR3 runs to 13 residues. The CDR3 sequence: CASSLTSDNEQFF. The CDR3 region has the DNA TGTGCCAGCAGTTTGACTAGCGACAATGAGCAGTTCTTC.

This chain connects TRBV6-1 to TRBJ1-1; 11 nucleotides align to TRBD1. This CDR3 comprises 15 residues. Germline assignment: CDR1 MNHNS and CDR2 SASEGT. V lost 6 bases and J lost 3; bases outside the gene matches: 6. CDR3 region: CASSGQGAWDTEAFF. CDR3 bases: TGTGCCAGCAGCGGACAGGGGGCTTGGGACACTGAAGCTTTCTTT.

The genes are TRBV9 and TRBJ2-3, with D possibly matching TRBD1 (7 bases). V lost 5 bases to trimming and J lost 2 bases, with 12 bases between them. Germline CDR1 and CDR2: SGDLS and YYNGEE. The CDR3 consists of 14 residues. This CDR3 is CASSAEGATDTQYF. For the CDR3, the DNA is TGTGCCAGCAGTGCGGAGGGGGCCACAGATACGCAGTATTTT.

The rearrangement uses TRBV5-6 and TRBJ1-2, with 7 bases fitting TRBD1. The CDR3 is 13 amino acids. CDR1 is SGHDT, CDR2 YYEEEE, per germline. Trimming removed 4 bases from V and 6 bases from J; junction bases left unmatched: 6. The CDR3 reads CASSLTGTDGYTF. CDR3 nucleotides: TGTGCCAGCAGCCTGACAGGGACAGATGGCTACACCTTC.

This chain connects TRBV10-3 to TRBJ2-7; tentative D call: TRBD1 (5 bases). The CDR3 has 13 amino acids. The germline V gene has CDR1 ENHRY and CDR2 SYGVKD. The V end was cut by 6 bases, the J end by 1 base, with 10 bases between. The CDR3 DNA reads TGTGCCATCAGGGGCAGGGAATCCTACGAGCAGTACTTC. It translates to CAIRGRESYEQYF.

The J gene is TRBJ2-3, the V gene TRBV2; 8 nucleotides line up with TRBD2. The germline CDR1 and CDR2 sequences are SNHLY and FYNNEI. V shed 4 bases, J shed 0 bases, and the junction held 9 bases outside the gene matches. CDR3 length: 17 residues. This CDR3 reads CASSVELAGRSTDTQYF. CDR3 sequence (DNA): TGTGCCAGCAGTGTCGAGCTAGCGGGTCGTAGCACAGATACGCAGTATTTT.

The chain employs TRBV5-1 and TRBJ1-1, with TRBD1 as a possible D gene (5 bases). Germline CDR1 SGHRS, CDR2 YFSETQ. There are 14 residues in the CDR3. With 2 bases removed from V and 1 base from J, the gap between germline ends came to 9 bases. The CDR3 loop reads CASSFDRENTEAFF. The CDR3 DNA reads as TGCGCCAGCAGCTTTGACAGAGAGAACACTGAAGCTTTCTTT.

This clone was seen a single time. The CDR3 nucleotides read TGTGCCAGCAGCCAGGGGGTTTACTACGAGCAGTACTTC. This encodes CASSQGVYYEQYF. The rearrangement links TRBV11-2 to TRBJ2-7, with 7 bases fitting TRBD1. The V segment lost 5 bases and the J segment 3 bases; nucleotides outside the gene matches: 4. Germline V gene lookup returns CDR1 SGHAT and CDR2 FQNNGV. This CDR3 comprises 13 residues.

The chain couples TRBV27 to TRBJ2-1; D is uncertain. This CDR3 has 14 residues. Germline V lookup: CDR1 MNHEY, CDR2 SMNVEV (reference sequence). The V and J ends lost 4 bases and 5 bases respectively, with 12 bases between them. The CDR3 bases are TGTGCCAGCAGTTCGAGAGGTGCGCACAATGAGCAGTTCTTC. It specifies CASSSRGAHNEQFF.

The rearrangement links TRBV5-1 to TRBJ2-1, with 8 bases lining up with TRBD1. The length of the CDR3 is 17 residues. Trimming removed 7 bases from V and 9 bases from J; junction bases left unmatched: 21. Per germline, CDR1 SGHRS and CDR2 YFSETQ. CDR3 in DNA: TGCGCCAGCGCTTCGAAGCGGACAGGGTCTGTCGTAGGTGAGCAGTTCTTC. Protein sequence: CASASKRTGSVVGEQFF. Full variable domain (outside the CDR3, taken from reference TRBV5-1 and TRBJ2-1): KAGVTQTPRYLIKTRGQQVTLSCSPISGHRSVSWYQQTPGQGLQFLFEYFSETQRNKGNFPGRFSGRQFSNSRSEMNVSTLELGDSALYLCASASKRTGSVVGEQFFGPGTRLTVL.

This clone came up once. This sequence joins TRBV5-4 and TRBJ1-1, with TRBD1 identical over 7 bases. The CDR3 length is 11 residues. Per germline, CDR1 SGHNT and CDR2 YYREEE (reference sequence). Trimming took 2 bases from V and 11 from J; bases not matched to a gene: 3. The CDR3 DNA reads TGTGCCAGCAGCTTAGACAGGGAGGCTTTCTTT. Protein sequence: CASSLDREAFF.

The J gene is TRBJ2-1, the V gene TRBV5-1, with 7 bases identical to TRBD1. CDR1 SGHRS and CDR2 YFSETQ come from the germline V gene. CDR3 size: 16 residues. After removal of 0 bases from V and 4 bases from J, the junction contained 7 bases not matched to a gene. This chain's CDR3 is CASSLEPGQFYNEQFF. CDR3 sequence (DNA): TGCGCCAGCAGCTTGGAACCGGGACAGTTTTACAATGAGCAGTTCTTC. The full variable domain, completed using reference TRBV5-1 and TRBJ2-1, is KAGVTQTPRYLIKTRGQQVTLSCSPISGHRSVSWYQQTPGQGLQFLFEYFSETQRNKGNFPGRFSGRQFSNSRSEMNVSTLELGDSALYLCASSLEPGQFYNEQFFGPGTRLTVL.

CDR3 protein: CASSEISAEAFF. CDR3 bases: TGTGCCAGCAGTGAAATCTCGGCTGAAGCTTTCTTT. This chain joins TRBV6-1 and TRBJ1-1; D ambiguous. V dropped 2 bases and J dropped 6 bases, with 7 bases sitting between them. CDR3 length: 12 amino acids. From germline, CDR1 is MNHNS and CDR2 SASEGT.

The sample holds a few counts of this clone. J is TRBJ1-1 and V is TRBV27; no clear D gene. The germline CDR1 and CDR2 sequences are MNHEY and SMNVEV (reference sequence). The CDR3 extends over 12 amino acids. The V and J ends lost 7 bases and 9 bases respectively, with 15 bases between them. The CDR3 loop reads CASKSVDYKAFF. CDR3 nucleotides: TGTGCCAGCAAGTCTGTGGACTACAAAGCTTTCTTT.

The chain links TRBV6-5 to TRBJ1-2, with D perhaps TRBD1 (6 bases). This CDR3 has 12 amino acids. Between the trimmed V and J ends, which lost 7 bases and 8 bases, there was a span of 14 bases. Germline CDR1 and CDR2: MNHEY and SVGAGI. In DNA form, the CDR3 reads TGTGCCAGCATGGGGGTTGGGGGCGGCTACACCTTC. This encodes CASMGVGGGYTF.

V gene TRBV7-9 combines with J gene TRBJ1-1; 8 bases align to TRBD1. V shed 10 bases and J 2 bases; nucleotides not matched to a gene: 6. The CDR3 totals 13 residues. Germline lookup yields CDR1 SEHNR and CDR2 FQNEAQ (reference sequence). CDR3 DNA sequence: TGTGCCACCACAGGGGGTACTAACACTGAAGCTTTCTTT. This encodes CATTGGTNTEAFF.

In this sample, this clone turned up once. The rearrangement uses TRBV5-4 and TRBJ2-4, with a possible D match to TRBD2 (6 bases). Trimming removed 1 base from V and 3 bases from J, with 14 bases in between. Germline assignment: CDR1 SGHNT and CDR2 YYREEE (reference sequence). CDR3 length: 16 amino acids. CDR3 residues: CASSLSLSRDKNIQYF. CDR3 in DNA: TGTGCCAGCAGCTTGAGTTTATCGCGGGACAAAAACATTCAGTACTTC.

The chain recombines TRBV6-1 with TRBJ2-2, with TRBD2 matching 8 bases. This CDR3 contains 18 residues. V lost 4 bases to trimming and J lost 6 bases; unmatched junction nucleotides: 16. The V gene's germline CDR1 is MNHNS and CDR2 SASEGT. The CDR3 bases are TGTGCCAGCAGTGTGCTAGGAACGGGAGGGTCCGGGGCCGGGGAGCTGTTTTTT. This codes for CASSVLGTGGSGAGELFF.

The genes are TRBV6-5 and TRBJ1-2, with a weak D call TRBD1 (6 bases). The CDR3 totals 15 residues. Germline CDR1 MNHEY, CDR2 SVGAGI. With 7 bases removed from V and 8 bases from J, the gap between germline ends came to 23 bases. CDR3 DNA: TGTGCCAGCACCTTTCACCCTCTGCAGGGGCGGGGCTACACCTTC. Its translation: CASTFHPLQGRGYTF.

V is TRBV7-3 and J is TRBJ2-1; D gene uncertain. The CDR3 has 13 residues. V lost 2 bases to trimming and J lost 6 bases, with 8 bases between them. Germline lookup yields CDR1 SGHTA and CDR2 FQGTGA. The CDR3 nucleotides read TGTGCCAGCAGCTTACAGGCCTCCAATGAGCAGTTCTTC. Translation: CASSLQASNEQFF. Using reference TRBV7-3 and TRBJ2-1 for the parts outside the CDR3, the full variable domain is GAGVSQTPSNKVTEKGKYVELRCDPISGHTALYWYRQSLGQGPEFLIYFQGTGAADDSGLPNDRFFAVRPEGSVSTLKIQRTERGDSAVYLCASSLQASNEQFFGPGTRLTVL.

This rearrangement joins TRBV11-2 to TRBJ2-7; 8 bases are a match to TRBD2. This CDR3 has 13 residues. V lost 4 bases, J lost 5 bases, and 4 bases stayed unmatched. Germline CDR1 and CDR2: SGHAT and FQNNGV. CDR3 in amino acids: CASSSGLAHEQYF. CDR3 DNA: TGTGCCAGCAGCTCAGGACTAGCACACGAGCAGTACTTC. The variable domain in full, with the rest retrieved from reference TRBV11-2 and TRBJ2-7, is EAGVAQSPRYKIIEKRQSVAFWCNPISGHATLYWYQQILGQGPKLLIQFQNNGVVDDSQLPKDRFSAERLKGVDSTLKIQPAKLEDSAVYLCASSSGLAHEQYFGPGTRLTVT.

V is TRBV6-5 and J is TRBJ1-2; D unresolved. The V end lost 0 bases, the J end lost 2 bases, and 13 bases lay between the germline ends. This CDR3 comprises 16 residues. The germline gives CDR1 MNHEY, CDR2 SVGAGI. The CDR3 sequence: CASSYSAGQPNYGYTF. As DNA, the CDR3 is TGTGCCAGCAGTTACTCGGCAGGCCAACCGAACTATGGCTACACCTTC.

This chain links TRBV25-1 with TRBJ2-5; 9 nucleotides align to TRBD2. With V trimmed by 1 base and J by 5 bases, 11 bases remained unmatched. There are 17 residues in the CDR3. Germline lookup yields CDR1 MGHDK and CDR2 SYGVNS. CDR3 residues: CASSEWPSGISGETQYF. For the CDR3, the DNA is TGTGCCAGCAGTGAATGGCCTAGCGGGATATCGGGGGAGACCCAGTACTTC.

The DNA for the CDR3 is TGTGCCAGCAGACTAGCCCAAGAGACCCAGTACTTC. Its protein is CASRLAQETQYF. The gene calls are TRBV28 and TRBJ2-5; D perhaps matches TRBD2 (6 bases). Trimming pared 6 bases from V and 1 base from J, leaving 6 bases between. The CDR3 spans 12 residues. Germline V CDR1 and CDR2: MDHEN, SYDVKM. Complete variable domain (other parts from reference TRBV28 and TRBJ2-5): DVKVTQSSRYLVKRTGEKVFLECVQDMDHENMFWYRQDPGLGLRLIYFSYDVKMKEKGDIPEGYSVSREKKERFSLILESASTNQTSMYLCASRLAQETQYFGPGTRLLVL.

This rearrangement joins TRBV18 to TRBJ2-7, with no clear D. Germline CDR1 is KGHSH and CDR2 is LQKENI. The CDR3 covers 15 residues. Trimming left V 2 bases short and J 0 bases short, with 11 bases between. The CDR3 loop is CASSPFLESSYEQYF. CDR3 DNA sequence: TGTGCCAGCTCACCATTCTTGGAGTCCTCCTACGAGCAGTACTTC.

The J gene is TRBJ2-7, the V gene TRBV5-6; the D gene is possibly TRBD2 (6 bases). Per the germline V gene, CDR1 is SGHDT and CDR2 is YYEEEE. The V and J ends lost 4 bases and 2 bases respectively, with 19 bases between them. This CDR3 comprises 16 residues. CDR3 coding DNA: TGTGCCAGCAGCCCGGATGGAGCGGGTGGGCCCTACGAGCAGTACTTC. Translating gives CASSPDGAGGPYEQYF.

This clone was detected once. The chain couples TRBV18 to TRBJ1-1, with 9 bases lining up with TRBD1. The germline CDR1 and CDR2 sequences are KGHSH and LQKENI. V trimming: 6 bases; J trimming: 7 bases; junction bases outside the gene matches: 6. The CDR3 spans 13 residues. The CDR3 region has the DNA TGTGCCAGCTCCCTTGGGACAGGGCGTGAAGCTTTCTTT. Translating gives CASSLGTGREAFF.